This T cell receptor (beta chain) was captured by sequencing in a study of blood T cell repertoires in COVID-19. About the research overall: Whether acute or convalescent, the COVID-19 samples came from the United States, Italy and Spain. Sources were T cells, B-cell-depleted T cells, or PBMCs; the material itself was cDNA or gDNA.

This CDR3 is built from 15 residues. The germline V and J ends were trimmed by 1 base and 4 bases, with 11 bases remaining between them. Germline loops: CDR1 SGHTA, CDR2 FQGNSA. Profiled with immunoSEQ multiplex PCR; TCRdb holds only in-frame clones, not every one. The sample gives 360,000 or so clones, approximately 89% of which show up once; 1.5% to 2% is in the top ten. Donors were grouped by their self-reported clinical history. Two negative PCRs, clearance, or symptom resolution were required of recovered Cohort 3 donors. Material for sequencing was PBMCs or T cells enriched from blood (not recorded which). V and J are TRBV7-2 and TRBJ2-1; D remains ambiguous. This TCR derives from a woman in her 30s who had recovered from COVID-19. The CDR3 DNA reads as TGTGCCAGCAGCTTAGAAACCCGAGCGTACAATGAGCAGTTCTTC. It is translated as CASSLETRAYNEQFF.